This TCR beta chain was sequenced in a study of cytomegalovirus exposure and HLA in healthy donors (TCRdb year 2017). Context from the whole study: An earlier analysis of approximately 640 of the donors reported more than 250 Gb of sequence data and around 110 million unique TCR beta sequences from roughly 200 million T cells. HLA typing included class I and class II loci at four-digit resolution. High-throughput TCR immunosequencing, statistical association of individual TCRs with disease status, and machine learning were combined to predict cytomegalovirus infection status. Rather than using new phenotypic data, the later analysis identified candidate immune exposures from TCR beta sequences and from how often those sequences occurred across donors. Approximately 310 gigabases of sequencing data and around 90 million unique TCR sequences made up an early release that covered about 640 HLA-typed donors. The study profiled the T cell repertoires of more than 500 subjects by immunosequencing and related them to cytomegalovirus serostatus. A later analysis re-analyzed previously published TCR beta repertoires from approximately 670 donors and added high-resolution HLA genotyping to study TCR occurrence patterns. Among several hundred genotyped donors of the cohort, an average of around 240,000 unique TCR beta nucleotide sequences was sequenced per donor, of which about 20% were non-productive. All discovery cohort repertoires had been generated using a single sequencing platform. Of the roughly 400 genotyped donors, less than 90% were placed in the genetic ancestry cluster associated with self-reported Caucasian donors. A separate validation cohort of roughly 130 different subjects was used in addition to the roughly 700-subject first cohort. Typing coverage differed by locus: A, B, C, DRB1 and DQB1 were typed in about 620-640 donors, DQA1 in 500 to 550, DPA1 in 600 to 610, and DPB1 in 450 to 490. The aim of the study was to test whether cataloging public T cell receptors could identify signatures of past pathogen exposure. Donor age, sex, ethnicity and CMV serostatus were collected together with the repertoire data. A later genetic analysis used genome-wide SNP genotypes for about 65% of the 666 donors, treating that subset as a discovery cohort. Several DR-DQ haplotypes were treated as single units for association and clustering because of strong linkage in the cohort. To decide whether each TCR beta V gene segment behaved as functional or pseudogenic, an earlier analysis of approximately 600 of the donors relied on high-throughput TCR beta sequencing.

The cohort consisted of 600 to 750 healthy bone marrow donors. All cohort members were sampled while nominally healthy, although unrecorded immune exposures were likely present. The donor tested CMV seronegative, placing the donor among the approximately 360 seronegative members of the cohort. A peripheral blood sample was provided by each donor, and peripheral blood mononuclear cells were used for TCR beta sequencing. Genomic DNA extraction from the blood cell samples was performed with the Qiagen DNeasy Blood Extraction Kit. Receptor amplification or capture employed the immunoSEQ multiplex PCR assay. The multiplex PCR relied on a mix of 60 forward primers for TCR Vbeta segments and 13 reverse primers for TCR Jbeta segments. Amplification of the CDR3 region of rearranged TCR beta genes was performed with a multiplex PCR assay on genomic DNA. Amplified TCR beta libraries were sequenced as 87-base-pair reads on the Illumina HiSeq System. The original pipeline was this. A later analysis counted some 74 million unique TCR beta chains across the 650 to 700 repertoires, and some 11 million of these chains were shared by at least two donors. To remove PCR and sequencing errors, raw reads were error-corrected and collapsed into unique sequences using a nearest-neighbor algorithm that merged closely related sequences. Alignment of CDR3 sequences to IMGT reference sequences was used to assign V, D and J gene segments. For a sequence to be retained, a match of at least six nucleotides was required to both a V gene segment and a J gene segment. Rearrangements were called productive when the CDR3 lacked stop codons and stayed in frame with V and J; all others were non-productive. Following IMGT convention, CDR3 was defined as the stretch from the second conserved V-encoded cysteine up to the conserved J-encoded phenylalanine. The earlier analysis of roughly 590 of the donors excluded any sequence lacking an unambiguous match to a single V gene segment. An earlier analysis of fewer than 750 of the donors called V segments functional above 56.7% productive rearrangements and segregating when the between-donor standard deviation exceeded 5%. A statistical classification framework was built to diagnose cytomegalovirus status from the catalog of TCR beta chain sequences. In a later analysis, TCR nucleotide sequences were compared against IMGT/GENE-DB human TR gene sequences so that V and J genes could be assigned. A later analysis assigned CDR3 sequences and most-parsimonious VDJ recombination scenarios with the TCRdist pipeline. A later analysis defined each TCR beta chain by its CDR3 amino acid sequence plus V-gene family, and excluded reads lacking a unique V-gene family. To address suspected cross-contamination and a sequencing artifact, a later analysis removed around 600 highly shared, low-generation-probability nucleotide sequences. For each public chain, a later analysis derived a clonal expansion index from normalized ranks of inferred template counts within each repertoire. In a later analysis, generation probabilities were computed with a VDJ recombination model fitted to out-of-frame rearrangements, and the resulting probabilities were checked against IGoR. Hypergeometric tests were used in a later analysis to score TCR-TCR, TCR-HLA and TCR-CMV co-occurrence, with a repertoire-size bias correction applied to the TCR pairs. False discovery rates were estimated in a later analysis by permuting HLA or CMV assignments 20 times. In a later analysis, co-occurring TCRs were grouped with DBSCAN, and TCRdist sequence similarity was added when clustering was performed within HLA-allele-positive subsets. Co-occurrence clustering excluded repertoires with fewer than 30,000 or more than 120,000 public chains, plus five with anomalous nucleotide sharing. TCRdb stores this immuneACCESS table with in-frame sequences only. Part of the clones is absent; in the studies checked, under half of the shortfall reflects unresolved V genes, and no reason is known for the rest. The V and J calls and clone size are taken from that table; D and trimming were inferred from the DNA. The sample table gives about 75,000 clones. Approximately 2.9% of the sample belongs to the ten largest clones.

As to this clone: Its antigen is currently not known.

Broad study findings and their caveats: According to the authors, the approach could potentially be generalized to other disease states and immunological phenotypes. A later analysis found that HLA-associated TCR beta chains were more clonally expanded and had lower generation probabilities than equally common non-associated chains. A total of about 150 TCR beta chains were listed by the study as associated with cytomegalovirus. Three of the identified cytomegalovirus-associated TCR beta chains were confirmed in vitro to be specific for cytomegalovirus antigens. Most TCR sequences were seen in very few donors, while some public TCRs were found in many individuals. Linkage disequilibrium might explain the correlated functional status among segregating V segments, but an unknown experimental factor could not be excluded. Strong co-occurrence of HLA alleles, especially DR and DQ, made assigning TCR associations to individual alleles difficult. A further reported finding was that TCR beta sequences accurately predicted the HLA-A and HLA-B alleles for most subjects in the first cohort. Because HLA typing was missing for some donors at each locus, association tests included only the typed subset. Some IMGT-functional V segments, including TRBV6-2 and TRBV6-3, could not be told apart with the 87-base-pair reads, so those segments were excluded. Roughly 17 rarely observed V segments, including chromosome 9 orphons, were excluded from the earlier analysis of a few hundred of the donors because counts were too low. In a later genetic analysis, fewer N-insertions in productive TCRs were reported among donors in an Asian-associated ancestry cluster than the approximately 670-donor mean. Several of the top co-occurrence clusters appeared to be linked to parvovirus B19, influenza, CMV and Epstein-Barr virus, according to a later analysis. A cluster of highly shared sequence variants was judged likely to represent a technical artifact of the sequencing pipeline. In an earlier analysis of fewer than 750 of the donors, most TCR beta V segments were observed in productive rearrangements about 90% or about 30% of the time, broadly matching IMGT annotations. In this cohort, only TCR beta chains were sequenced, and detectable features were limited by the absence of alpha or paired-chain data. At a false discovery rate of 0.05, a later analysis linked 16,000 or so TCR beta sequences to specific HLA alleles. CMV serostatus was the only immune exposure information available for the cohort. A later genetic analysis associated a missense DCLRE1C variant with V-gene and J-gene trimming of TCR beta chains, and an independent cohort replicated the association. The classifier was reported to diagnose cytomegalovirus status with high specificity and sensitivity in both the original cohort and the validation cohort. According to a later analysis, most CMV-associated TCR beta chains appeared to be HLA-restricted, and the HLA associations seemed to be driven largely by CMV exposure. In a later analysis, TCR association rates were found to vary across HLA loci, with the most associated TCRs seen for DRB1 alleles and the fewest for HLA-C alleles. The presence/absence analyses assumed that sequencing depth was roughly uniform across donors, and that assumption may not be true.

The germline V gene yields KGHSH for CDR1 and LQKENI for CDR2. The CDR3 holds 15 amino acids from the cysteine to the phenylalanine. Solely the CDR3 DNA is kept, with 45 bases framed from the first base. V was cut back by 2 bases and J by 2 bases, leaving a gap of 10 bases between them. The sample consisted of PBMCs. The chain links TRBV18 with TRBJ2-1; the D gene is possibly TRBD2, with 6 bases matching. The TCR sequence derives from a man aged 35 to 55 in good health and CMV-seronegative. The CDR3 loop reads CASSPGTVTYNEQFF. In nucleotide form, the sequence is TGTGCCAGCTCACCAGGGACTGTGACCTACAATGAGCAGTTCTTC.